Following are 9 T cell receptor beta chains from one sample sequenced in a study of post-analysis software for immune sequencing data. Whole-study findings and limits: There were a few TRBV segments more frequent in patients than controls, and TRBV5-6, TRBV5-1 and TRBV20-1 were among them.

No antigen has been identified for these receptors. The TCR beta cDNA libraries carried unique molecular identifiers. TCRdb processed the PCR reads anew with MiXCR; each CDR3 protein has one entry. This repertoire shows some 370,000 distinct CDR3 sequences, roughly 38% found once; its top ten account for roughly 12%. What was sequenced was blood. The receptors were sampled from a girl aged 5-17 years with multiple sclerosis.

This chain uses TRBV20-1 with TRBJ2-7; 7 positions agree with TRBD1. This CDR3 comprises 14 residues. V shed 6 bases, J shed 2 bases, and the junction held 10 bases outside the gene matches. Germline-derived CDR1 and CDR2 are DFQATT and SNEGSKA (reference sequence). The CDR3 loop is CSAKDGDRTYEQYF. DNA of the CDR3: TGCAGTGCGAAGGACGGGGACAGAACCTACGAGCAGTACTTC.

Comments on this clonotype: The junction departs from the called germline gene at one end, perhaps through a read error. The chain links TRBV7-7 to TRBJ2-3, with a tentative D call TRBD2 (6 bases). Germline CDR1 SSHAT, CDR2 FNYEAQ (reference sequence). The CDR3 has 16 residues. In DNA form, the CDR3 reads TGTGCTAGCAGCCCCGGGAGAGGCAGTTTCACAGATACGCAGTATTTT. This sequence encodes CASSPGRGSFTDTQYF. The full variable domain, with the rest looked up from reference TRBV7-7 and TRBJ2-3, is GAGVSQSPRYKVTKRGQDVTLRCDPISSHATLYWYQQALGQGPEFLTYFNYEAQPDKSGLPSDRFSAERPEGSISTLTIQRTEQRDSAMYRCASSPGRGSFTDTQYFGPGTRLTVL.

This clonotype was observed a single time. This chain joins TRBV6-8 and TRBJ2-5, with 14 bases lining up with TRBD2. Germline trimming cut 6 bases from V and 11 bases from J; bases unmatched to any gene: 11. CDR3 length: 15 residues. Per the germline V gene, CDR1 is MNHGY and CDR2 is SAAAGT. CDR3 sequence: CASSLGLAGDNEQYF. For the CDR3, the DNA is TGTGCCAGCAGCTTGGGACTAGCGGGGGACAATGAGCAGTACTTC.

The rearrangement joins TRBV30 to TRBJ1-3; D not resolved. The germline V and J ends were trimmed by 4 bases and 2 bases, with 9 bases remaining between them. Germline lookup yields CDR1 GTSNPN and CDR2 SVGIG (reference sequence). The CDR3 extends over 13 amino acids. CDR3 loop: CAWNGGAGNTIYF. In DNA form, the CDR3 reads TGTGCCTGGAACGGCGGGGCTGGAAACACCATATATTTT.

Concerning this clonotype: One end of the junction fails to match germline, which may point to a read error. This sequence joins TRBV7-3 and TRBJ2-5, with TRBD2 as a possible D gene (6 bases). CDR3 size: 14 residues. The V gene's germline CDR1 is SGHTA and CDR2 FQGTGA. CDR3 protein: CAGSSSTSSETQYF. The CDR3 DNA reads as TGTGCCGGCAGCTCCTCAACTAGCTCAGAGACCCAGTACTTC.

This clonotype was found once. DNA of the CDR3: TGCAGCGTTGAACCGGGGGCGGGTTACAATGAGCAGTTCTTC. Translated, it gives CSVEPGAGYNEQFF. The gene calls are TRBV29-1 and TRBJ2-1, with D perhaps matching TRBD1 or TRBD2 (6 bases each). With 2 bases removed from V and 4 bases from J, the gap between germline ends came to 12 bases. CDR3 size: 14 residues. Looked up from germline, CDR1 is SQVTM and CDR2 is ANQGSEA.

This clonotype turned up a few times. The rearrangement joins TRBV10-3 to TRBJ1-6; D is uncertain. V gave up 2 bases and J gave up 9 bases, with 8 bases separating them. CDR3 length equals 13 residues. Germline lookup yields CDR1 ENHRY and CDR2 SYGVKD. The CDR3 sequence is CAISESTGSPLHF. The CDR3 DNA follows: TGTGCCATCAGTGAGAGTACGGGTTCACCCCTCCACTTT.

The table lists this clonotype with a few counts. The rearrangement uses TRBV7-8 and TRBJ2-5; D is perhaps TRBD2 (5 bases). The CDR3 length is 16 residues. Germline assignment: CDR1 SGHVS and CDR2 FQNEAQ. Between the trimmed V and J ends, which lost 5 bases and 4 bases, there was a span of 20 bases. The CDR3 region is CASSALLVGSSETQYF. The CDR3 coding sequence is TGTGCCAGCAGCGCCCTACTAGTGGGATCCTCAGAGACCCAGTACTTC.

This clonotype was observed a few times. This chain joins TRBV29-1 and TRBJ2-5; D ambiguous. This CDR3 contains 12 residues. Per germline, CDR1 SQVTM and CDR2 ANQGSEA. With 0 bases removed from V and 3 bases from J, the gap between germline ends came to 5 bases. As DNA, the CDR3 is TGCAGCGTTGAAGATTGGGAAGAGACCCAGTACTTC. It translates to CSVEDWEETQYF.